These 11 T cell receptor beta chains came from one sample sequenced in a study of blood T cells in healthy people across ages. A second PCR, run for roughly 7 to 12 cycles, used a sample-barcoded 5' primer plus a J-beta primer mix. TCRdb ran MiXCR on the 5' RACE reads and lists one entry per CDR3 protein. The profile shows roughly 1.6 million distinct CDR3 sequences, about 32% of them singletons. The material sequenced was blood. The receptors originated from a woman aged 25-40 years in good health.

The table lists this clonotype with a few counts. This chain's CDR3 is CASSVNPASGGRQYF. The CDR3 nucleotides read TGTGCCAGCAGCGTCAATCCGGCTAGCGGGGGAAGGCAGTACTTC. The V and J genes are TRBV3-1 and TRBJ2-7, with TRBD2 matching over 10 bases. The CDR3 has 15 amino acids. Trimming removed 5 bases from V and 9 bases from J; junction bases left unmatched: 13. CDR1 is LGHDT and CDR2 is YNNKEL in the germline V gene (reference sequence).

Only a few counts were recorded for this clonotype. The chain combines TRBV7-8 with TRBJ2-7, with TRBD1 as a possible D gene (6 bases). CDR3 length: 15 residues. Germline V gene data show CDR1 as SGHVS and CDR2 as FQNEAQ. V dropped 1 base and J dropped 2 bases, with 12 bases sitting between them. Here the CDR3 reads CASSLVVGDTYEQYF. DNA of the CDR3: TGTGCCAGCAGCTTAGTGGTGGGGGACACCTACGAGCAGTACTTC. The variable domain in full, with the rest retrieved from reference TRBV7-8 and TRBJ2-7, is GAGVSQSPRYKVAKRGQDVALRCDPISGHVSLFWYQQALGQGPEFLTYFQNEAQLDKSGLPSDRFFAERPEGSVSTLKIQRTQQEDSAVYLCASSLVVGDTYEQYFGPGTRLTVT.

The chain employs TRBV7-2 and TRBJ1-6; D perhaps matches TRBD1 (5 bases). V was cut by 5 bases and J by 10 bases, with 12 bases left in between. The CDR3 is 13 residues long. CDR1 and CDR2 (germline): SGHTA, FQGNSA. The CDR3 here is CASSRRGESPLHF. DNA of the CDR3: TGTGCCAGCAGCCGACGGGGGGAATCACCCCTCCACTTT.

The chain carries TRBV27 and TRBJ1-3; the D gene is possibly TRBD1 (5 bases). The CDR3 is 15 amino acids. Germline CDR1 reads MNHEY; CDR2 reads SMNVEV (reference sequence). The V gene lost 2 bases and the J gene lost 1 base, with 9 bases spanning the gap. In nucleotides, the CDR3 is TGTGCCAGCAGTTTAGGGGCATTGTCTGGAAACACCATATATTTT. Encoded protein: CASSLGALSGNTIYF.

This clonotype was recorded a few times. V gene TRBV6-1 combines with J gene TRBJ1-5, with unresolved D. The germline CDR1 and CDR2 sequences are MNHNS and SASEGT. V lost 4 bases and J lost 2, with 6 bases in between. The CDR3 totals 13 residues. The DNA of the CDR3 is TGTGCCAGCAGTGGGCACGGCAATCAGCCCCAGCATTTT. Amino acids: CASSGHGNQPQHF.

This clonotype showed up just a few times. V usage is TRBV27 and J usage is TRBJ1-2, with 9 positions matching TRBD1. Looked up from germline, CDR1 is MNHEY and CDR2 is SMNVEV (reference sequence). J was trimmed by 5 bases and V by 6 bases; bases with no gene match: 4. The CDR3 consists of 13 residues. The CDR3 DNA sequence: TGTGCCAGCAGACAGGGGGCAACTTATGGCTACACCTTC. Translating gives CASRQGATYGYTF.

The chain couples TRBV7-9 to TRBJ2-1; TRBD2 agrees at 7 bases. Germline-derived CDR1 and CDR2 are SEHNR and FQNEAQ (reference sequence). The CDR3 has 16 residues. V was pared by 9 bases and J by 6 bases, with 17 bases of the junction left unmatched. The CDR3 sequence is CASLITWGEGLNEQFF. The CDR3 bases are TGTGCCAGTCTCATTACGTGGGGGGAGGGCCTCAATGAGCAGTTCTTC.

This clonotype has a count of ten or more. The chain employs TRBV5-4 and TRBJ2-3, with 7 nucleotides matching TRBD2. CDR3 length equals 16 residues. Germline V gene data show CDR1 as SGHNT and CDR2 as YYREEE (reference sequence). V dropped 0 bases and J dropped 0; count of bases not matched to a gene: 4. CDR3 nucleotide sequence: TGTGCCAGCAGCTTGGTAGCGGGCCTCAGCACAGATACGCAGTATTTT. This translates into CASSLVAGLSTDTQYF.

This clonotype was recorded many times. The rearrangement joins TRBV7-9 to TRBJ2-1, with D tentatively TRBD1 (5 bases). The V gene lost 3 bases and the J gene lost 10 bases, with 7 bases spanning the gap. Per the germline V gene, CDR1 is SEHNR and CDR2 is FQNEAQ (reference sequence). This CDR3 has 11 residues. The CDR3 protein is CASSFRAEQFF. Written as DNA, the CDR3 is TGTGCCAGCAGCTTCAGGGCCGAGCAGTTCTTC.

The DNA for the CDR3 is TGTGCCAGCAGCCAAGAGACGACCACGAACACTGAAGCTTTCTTT. Its translation is CASSQETTTNTEAFF. This sequence joins TRBV3-1 and TRBJ1-1; D unclear. Trimming stripped 0 bases from V and 1 base from J, with 9 bases between. CDR1 LGHDT and CDR2 YNNKEL come from the germline V gene (reference sequence). The CDR3 is 15 residues long.

The chain combines TRBV12-3 or TRBV12-4 with TRBJ2-2, with unresolved D. The CDR3 contains 14 residues. Trimming shortened V by 3 bases and J by 7 bases, and 12 bases separated the two germline ends. CDR3 region: CASSFGRSYGELFF. CDR3 nucleotide sequence: TGTGCCAGCAGTTTCGGCAGGTCATACGGGGAGCTGTTTTTT.